These 8 T cell receptor beta chains originate from one sample sequenced in a study of blood T cells in healthy people across ages. Combining a sample-barcoded 5' primer with a J-beta primer mix, a second PCR ran for roughly 6 to 12 cycles. MiXCR, run by TCRdb on the 5' RACE reads, gives a single entry per CDR3 protein. The data hold 540,000 or so distinct CDR3 sequences, with approximately 30% observed a single time. The sequencing sample was made of blood. Receptor source: a woman in her 70s in good health.

V usage is TRBV19 and J usage is TRBJ1-4; D is perhaps TRBD1 (5 bases). Germline V gene lookup returns CDR1 LNHDA and CDR2 SQIVND (reference sequence). V lost 5 bases, J lost 6 bases, and 16 bases lay in between. The CDR3 has 15 residues. CDR3 sequence: CASSVGTTRYEKLFF. Here the CDR3 DNA reads TGTGCCAGTAGTGTCGGGACGACTAGATATGAAAAACTGTTTTTT.

This clonotype was observed at least ten times. The genes are TRBV20-1 and TRBJ2-1, with a possible D match to TRBD2 (6 bases). Trimming cost V 5 bases and J 6 bases, with 14 bases left between them. The germline V gene encodes CDR1 DFQATT and CDR2 SNEGSKA (reference sequence). This CDR3 is 13 amino acids long. The CDR3 loop reads CSAQPGGVNEQFF. The CDR3 DNA follows: TGCAGTGCTCAGCCTGGAGGGGTCAATGAGCAGTTCTTC.

Many counts were recorded for this clonotype. The chain recombines TRBV7-2 with TRBJ2-5, with TRBD1 identical over 11 bases. V shed 0 bases, J shed 7 bases, and the junction held 4 bases outside the gene matches. This CDR3 region has 15 residues. Germline V gene lookup returns CDR1 SGHTA and CDR2 FQGNSA. CDR3 in amino acids: CASSLALGTGGTQYF. The CDR3 DNA sequence: TGTGCCAGCAGCTTAGCGCTGGGGACAGGGGGGACCCAGTACTTC.

To note about this clonotype: One end of the junction varies from germline; a read error may be responsible. CDR3 residues: CVSSSGRIYGYTF. The CDR3 DNA reads TGTGTCAGCAGCTCGGGACGGATCTATGGCTACACCTTC. The V gene is TRBV7-9, the J gene TRBJ1-2, with TRBD1 as a possible D gene (5 bases). Germline V lookup: CDR1 SEHNR, CDR2 FQNEAQ (reference sequence). CDR3 size: 13 residues.

The V gene is TRBV29-1, the J gene TRBJ2-5; D not certain. This CDR3 has 11 amino acids. V lost 5 bases and J lost 4, with 8 bases in between. CDR1 SQVTM and CDR2 ANQGSEA come from the germline V gene. This CDR3 reads CSVSHRETQYF. In nucleotides, the CDR3 is TGCAGCGTTTCCCACCGAGAGACCCAGTACTTC.

In its sample, this clonotype was seen a few times. The CDR3 region has the DNA TGCAGTGCTAGGATGAACTACGAGCAGTACTTC. This sequence encodes CSARMNYEQYF. The chain couples TRBV20-1 to TRBJ2-5; D is unresolved. The J call is in doubt because the DNA end fits TRBJ2-7 better. Germline loops: CDR1 DFQATT, CDR2 SNEGSKA (reference sequence). This CDR3 is built from 11 residues.

J is TRBJ1-2 and V is TRBV20-1; possible D gene TRBD1, 6 bases. This CDR3 has 12 residues. The V end was cut by 3 bases, the J end by 2 bases, with 7 bases between. Germline CDR1 and CDR2: DFQATT and SNEGSKA (reference sequence). CDR3 coding DNA: TGCAGTGCTAGCCAGGGGAACTATGGCTACACCTTC. As protein: CSASQGNYGYTF.

This clonotype was observed a few times. V usage is TRBV20-1 and J usage is TRBJ2-1; 7 nucleotides agree with TRBD2. J gave up 1 base and V 1 base, and 4 bases lay outside the gene matches. The CDR3 is 15 residues long. CDR1 is DFQATT and CDR2 is SNEGSKA in the germline V gene (reference sequence). In DNA form, the CDR3 reads TGCAGTGCTAGAGCGAGCGGGAAGTCCTACAATGAGCAGTTCTTC. It is translated as CSARASGKSYNEQFF.